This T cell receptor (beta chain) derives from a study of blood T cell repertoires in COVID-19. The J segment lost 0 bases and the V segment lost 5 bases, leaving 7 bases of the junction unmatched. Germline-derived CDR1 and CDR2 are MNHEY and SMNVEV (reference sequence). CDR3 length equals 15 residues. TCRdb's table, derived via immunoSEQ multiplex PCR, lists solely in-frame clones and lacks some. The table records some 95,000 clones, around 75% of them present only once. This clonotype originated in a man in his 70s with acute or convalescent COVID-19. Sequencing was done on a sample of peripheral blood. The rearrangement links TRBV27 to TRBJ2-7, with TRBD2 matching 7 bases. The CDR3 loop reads CASSPRTRTSYEQYF. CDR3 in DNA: TGTGCCAGCAGTCCCCGGACTAGAACCTCCTACGAGCAGTACTTC.